This TCR beta chain was retrieved from a study of blood T cell repertoires in COVID-19. As for the study in general: Both acute and convalescent COVID-19 samples were obtained from the United States, Italy and Spain. Sample material is recorded as cDNA or gDNA derived from T cells, B-cell-depleted T cells, or PBMCs.

In the authors' methods: The assay estimated nucleated cells by amplifying reference gene primers. Measured with immunoSEQ multiplex PCR; TCRdb has only the in-frame clones, and not every one. The DNA gave D and trimming, while V, J and clone size come from that table. The data show some 220,000 clones, 80% to 90% seen once. There are a few counts of this clone. This TCR was recovered from a man over 45 with acute or convalescent COVID-19. Sequencing was performed on peripheral blood.

CDR3 bases: TGTGCCAGCAGCTTAGGAACAATGTACGAGCAGTACTTC. Amino acid sequence: CASSLGTMYEQYF. The chain has TRBV11-3 and TRBJ2-7; D not certain. Germline CDR1 SGHNT, CDR2 YENEEA. V lost 1 base and J 4 bases, leaving 8 bases between the germline ends. This CDR3 is 13 amino acids long.